This T cell receptor beta chain emerged from a study of OX40 agonist ivuxolimab in advanced cancers. Study in general: Those treated in dose escalation had hepatocellular carcinoma, melanoma, renal cell cancer or head and neck cancer.

CDR1 and CDR2 (germline): GTSNPN, SVGIG (reference sequence). The CDR3 runs to 11 residues. V was trimmed by 2 bases and J by 9 bases, leaving 10 bases between them. To note about this clone: Its specificity is unknown.

The data were produced by immunoSEQ multiplex PCR, yet TCRdb's version contains in-frame clones alone and is incomplete. The sample lists about 83,000 clones; around nine tenths were seen once. Study-level findings and limits: The work left the antigen specificity of expanded peripheral T cells undetermined. CD8+ T cells showed, on average, more clonal expansion than CD4+ cells.

This clonotype was obtained from an adult with an advanced solid tumor such as melanoma, head and neck, liver or kidney cancer. Sample: CD4+ or CD8+ T cells sorted from blood, taken in a trial of the OX40 agonist ivuxolimab. V and J are TRBV30 and TRBJ1-1; the D gene is possibly TRBD1 (5 bases). CDR3 DNA sequence: TGTGCCTGGAGTATAGGGACTCAAGCTTTCTTT. This codes for CAWSIGTQAFF.